Following are 32 T cell receptor beta chains from one sample sequenced in a study of T cells in Graves' hyperthyroidism and ophthalmopathy. Regions amplified from RNA transcripts were the TCR beta CDR3 regions. RT-PCR in the first round (using the HTBI primer set) targeted the TCR CDR3. TCRdb passed the multiplex PCR reads through MiXCR, listing each CDR3 protein once. The data show a few hundred thousand distinct CDR3 sequences, with under 25% seen just once and more than 20% held by the top ten. The specimen sequenced was blood. These receptors all stem from a man between 18 and 35 years old with Graves' hyperthyroidism.

Comment on this clonotype: The junction differs from germline at one of its ends, possibly a read error. The chain joins TRBV19 to TRBJ2-7, with D possibly TRBD2 on 7 matching bases. Germline CDR1 is LNHDA and CDR2 is SQIVND (reference sequence). The CDR3 has 14 residues. This CDR3 is CTSSMTGGAYEQYF. CDR3 sequence (DNA): TGTACCAGTAGTATGACGGGGGGCGCGTACGAGCAGTACTTC.

This clonotype was seen ten or more times. The rearrangement uses TRBV25-1 and TRBJ1-3; D call uncertain. The germline gives CDR1 MGHDK, CDR2 SYGVNS. Trimming took off 6 bases at V and 0 bases at J, with 18 bases between the two ends. The CDR3 loop spans 17 amino acids. In nucleotides, the CDR3 is TGTGCCAGCAGGCCATCCCGGCGGACCATCTCTGGAAACACCATATATTTT. Residues: CASRPSRRTISGNTIYF.

The chain uses TRBV2 and TRBJ1-3; D is uncertain. The CDR3 is 12 amino acids. The germline V gene has CDR1 SNHLY and CDR2 FYNNEI. With 0 bases removed from V and 15 bases from J, the gap between germline ends came to 12 bases. CDR3 sequence (DNA): TGTGCCAGCAGTGAAGCTGGAGCAGGCTCATATTTT. Protein sequence: CASSEAGAGSYF.

In its sample, this clonotype was seen many times. The chain links TRBV7-8 to TRBJ1-1; TRBD1 might be the D (5 bases). There are 12 residues in the CDR3. In germline, CDR1 is SGHVS, CDR2 FQNEAQ. Deletions cut 5 bases from V and 3 bases from J, with 7 bases between. CDR3 sequence reads: CASSLTDTEAFF. As DNA, the CDR3 is TGTGCCAGCAGCCTGACAGACACTGAAGCTTTCTTT.

In regard to this clonotype: A much larger clone sits a single nucleotide away, making a read error possible. This chain joins TRBV20-1 and TRBJ1-5; the D is unclear. CDR1 and CDR2 (germline): DFQATT, SNEGSKA (reference sequence). The V gene lost 2 bases and the J gene lost 2 bases, with 13 bases spanning the gap. This CDR3 spans 15 amino acids. CDR3 nucleotides: TGCAGTGCTAGAAATCCCGGTGTGGGCAATCAGCCCCAGCATTTT. Its protein is CSARNPGVGNQPQHF.

This clonotype was observed many times. J is TRBJ2-5 and V is TRBV19, with D possibly being TRBD2 (6 bases). Trimming removed 1 base at V and 4 bases at J, with 13 bases between. Germline CDR1 is LNHDA and CDR2 is SQIVND (reference sequence). This CDR3 region has 15 residues. CDR3 DNA sequence: TGTGCCAGTAGTATAGGTGGACTACGTCGAGAGACCCAGTACTTC. As protein: CASSIGGLRRETQYF.

V and J are TRBV28 and TRBJ2-7; TRBD2 aligns across 9 bases. V was clipped by 7 bases and J by 1 base; unmatched bases: 5. The germline V gene has CDR1 MDHEN and CDR2 SYDVKM. The CDR3 has 14 amino acids. Here the CDR3 DNA reads TGTGCCAGCACCTTAGCGGGAGCATCCTACGAGCAGTACTTC. This encodes CASTLAGASYEQYF.

This clonotype was picked up a small number of times. The gene calls are TRBV7-8 and TRBJ2-1; TRBD1 is a possible D gene (5 bases). The V end lost 5 bases, the J end lost 7 bases, and 15 bases lay between the germline ends. CDR3 size: 14 residues. Germline CDR1 SGHVS, CDR2 FQNEAQ. Here the CDR3 DNA reads TGTGCCAGCAGCCCTATGGGGCTACAGAATGAGCAGTTCTTC. Protein sequence: CASSPMGLQNEQFF.

This clonotype came up many times. This chain connects TRBV4-1 to TRBJ2-7, with TRBD2 matching over 7 bases. This CDR3 has 15 amino acids. The trim removed 1 base at V and 3 bases at J, leaving 6 bases unmatched. Germline V gene lookup returns CDR1 MGHRA and CDR2 YSYEKL. In nucleotides, the CDR3 is TGCGCCAGCAGCCAAGGCCGGGACTACCGCTACGAGCAGTACTTC. Translated: CASSQGRDYRYEQYF.

This clonotype appeared many times. The rearrangement links TRBV20-1 to TRBJ1-5; no clear D. The V gene lost 4 bases and the J gene lost 4 bases, with 11 bases spanning the gap. Germline V lookup: CDR1 DFQATT, CDR2 SNEGSKA (reference sequence). CDR3 length equals 13 residues. The CDR3 spells CSAKVGLNQPQHF. In DNA form, the CDR3 reads TGCAGTGCTAAAGTAGGACTGAATCAGCCCCAGCATTTT.

DNA for the CDR3: TGTGCCAGCAGCTTGTCTCTGGGGAAGGGAGAGACCCAGTACTTC. Translation: CASSLSLGKGETQYF. The chain uses TRBV7-9 and TRBJ2-5; D is uncertain. This CDR3 is built from 15 residues. Germline V gene lookup returns CDR1 SEHNR and CDR2 FQNEAQ (reference sequence). Trimming removed 3 bases at V and 4 bases at J, with 15 bases between.

Ten or more counts support this clonotype. This sequence joins TRBV6-1 and TRBJ2-5; D remains unclear. This CDR3 contains 13 residues. Trimming pared 1 base from V and 5 bases from J, leaving 8 bases between. Looked up from germline, CDR1 is MNHNS and CDR2 is SASEGT. The CDR3 protein is CASSEVSRETQYF. The CDR3 nucleotides read TGTGCCAGCAGTGAAGTCTCCCGTGAGACCCAGTACTTC.

This clonotype was observed at least ten times. This sequence joins TRBV9 and TRBJ2-7; D is unresolved. This CDR3 is built from 15 residues. Trimming stripped 3 bases from V and 4 bases from J, with 17 bases between. The germline CDR1 and CDR2 sequences are SGDLS and YYNGEE. CDR3 in DNA: TGTGCCAGCAGCGCGTCCCCTGGCTCTCGGTACGAGCAGTACTTC. It translates to CASSASPGSRYEQYF.

This clonotype was recorded many times. The rearrangement links TRBV12-3 or TRBV12-4 to TRBJ1-3, with D perhaps TRBD1 (6 bases). This CDR3 has 16 residues. Between the trimmed V and J ends, which lost 3 bases and 1 base, there was a span of 13 bases. The CDR3, as DNA: TGTGCCAGCAGTTTTGGGGGCCCAGTATCTGGAAACACCATATATTTT. Protein: CASSFGGPVSGNTIYF.

This clonotype was counted ten times or more. The chain carries TRBV20-1 and TRBJ1-1; D might be TRBD1 (6 bases). This CDR3 comprises 14 residues. V gave up 0 bases and J gave up 6 bases, with 14 bases separating them. Germline V CDR1 and CDR2: DFQATT, SNEGSKA (reference sequence). The DNA for the CDR3 is TGCAGTGCTAGAGATCCCACAGGGCGGGCTGAAGCTTTCTTT. Translating it yields CSARDPTGRAEAFF.

This clonotype was seen many times. The V and J genes are TRBV7-8 and TRBJ2-5, with D maybe TRBD2 (7 bases). CDR1 is SGHVS, CDR2 FQNEAQ, per germline. The CDR3 extends over 15 amino acids. V gave up 7 bases and J gave up 5 bases, with 20 bases separating them. CDR3 bases: TGTGCCAGCATCCCCCGACGGGGGGCGCAGGAGACCCAGTACTTC. Translating gives CASIPRRGAQETQYF.

This clonotype has at least ten counts. This chain links TRBV2 with TRBJ1-2, with 7 bases matching TRBD1. The J segment lost 3 bases and the V segment lost 2 bases, leaving 6 bases of the junction unmatched. This CDR3 spans 15 amino acids. Germline V gene sequence: CDR1 SNHLY, CDR2 FYNNEI. The CDR3 DNA sequence: TGTGCCAGCAGTGAATTGAGGGGGCGGGACTATGGCTACACCTTC. This codes for CASSELRGRDYGYTF.

This clonotype was seen many times. J is TRBJ2-7 and V is TRBV28, with TRBD1 matching over 7 bases. Germline V gene lookup returns CDR1 MDHEN and CDR2 SYDVKM. The CDR3 is made up of 13 amino acids. V trimming: 7 bases; J trimming: 3 bases; junction bases outside the gene matches: 6. CDR3 region: CASNHRDSYEQYF. The CDR3 bases are TGTGCCAGCAACCACCGGGACAGCTACGAGCAGTACTTC.

The J gene is TRBJ2-7, the V gene TRBV28; 10 bases line up with TRBD2. With 6 bases clipped from V and 1 base from J, the junction kept 9 bases outside the gene matches. Germline loops: CDR1 MDHEN, CDR2 SYDVKM. This CDR3 has 16 residues. CDR3 nucleotides: TGTGCCAGCAGCCGCCGGGCTAGCGGGAGATCCTACGAGCAGTACTTC. It yields the protein CASSRRASGRSYEQYF.

The rearrangement joins TRBV12-3 or TRBV12-4 to TRBJ1-2; D is undetermined. The CDR3 extends over 14 amino acids. V was clipped by 1 base and J by 6 bases, with 12 bases between them. The chain's CDR3 is CASSLEETGDGYTF. CDR3 coding DNA: TGTGCCAGCAGTTTAGAAGAAACCGGGGATGGCTACACCTTC.

This chain connects TRBV10-1 to TRBJ2-2; D call uncertain. CDR1 is WNHNN and CDR2 is SYGVQD in the germline V gene (reference sequence). Trimming pared 4 bases from V and 4 bases from J, leaving 10 bases between. This CDR3 spans 14 amino acids. CDR3 in DNA: TGCGCCAGCAGTGCGCAGGCCTCCACCGGGGAGCTGTTTTTT. It is translated as CASSAQASTGELFF.

This clonotype was observed at least ten times. This chain connects TRBV25-1 to TRBJ1-2, with TRBD1 matching 8 bases. V lost 2 bases to trimming and J lost 1 base; unmatched junction nucleotides: 3. Germline CDR1 MGHDK, CDR2 SYGVNS. CDR3 length equals 15 residues. The CDR3 nucleotides are TGTGCCAGCAGTGAACCAGGGGGCTTTAACTATGGCTACACCTTC. Residues: CASSEPGGFNYGYTF.

Details on this clonotype: The CDR3 end shows no conserved phenylalanine or tryptophan, and so a read error is likely. Because the CDR3's place on the DNA is in doubt, the DNA is left out and the CDR3 is given as listed by TCRdb. The chain carries TRBV28 and TRBJ1-5. Germline CDR1 MDHEN, CDR2 SYDVKM. The CDR3 is 13 amino acids long, termini counted. CDR3 sequence: CATRVRGNQPQQV.

In its sample, this clonotype was seen many times. V is TRBV6-2 or TRBV6-3 and J is TRBJ1-1, with D tentatively TRBD1 (6 bases). Germline V CDR1 and CDR2: MNHEY, SVGEGT. V gave up 0 bases and J gave up 4 bases, with 15 bases separating them. This CDR3 contains 16 residues. In nucleotides, the CDR3 is TGTGCCAGCAGTTACTCGAACGGGGGGCCGGTCACTGAAGCTTTCTTT. Translating it yields CASSYSNGGPVTEAFF.

This clonotype appeared many times. The CDR3 DNA reads TGCAGCACTGTTACCAGGGGGCTACAAGAGACCCAGTACTTC. Protein product: CSTVTRGLQETQYF. The chain employs TRBV29-1 and TRBJ2-5; 8 bases map to TRBD1. Per the germline V gene, CDR1 is SQVTM and CDR2 is ANQGSEA. Unmatched junction bases numbered 10, after V lost 8 bases and J lost 2 bases. CDR3 length: 14 residues.

This clonotype appeared a few times. The chain combines TRBV11-2 with TRBJ2-3; TRBD1 matches at 9 bases. Germline values: CDR1 SGHAT, CDR2 FQNNGV. The V and J ends lost 5 bases and 0 bases, in that order; junction bases with no gene match: 3. CDR3 length: 15 residues. The CDR3 spells CASSTGTGSTDTQYF. CDR3 DNA: TGTGCCAGCAGCACAGGGACAGGGAGCACAGATACGCAGTATTTT.

V and J are TRBV2 and TRBJ2-7; TRBD2 might be the D (6 bases). Trimming left V 7 bases short and J 6 bases short, with 16 bases between. From germline, CDR1 is SNHLY and CDR2 FYNNEI. The CDR3 extends over 13 amino acids. CDR3 loop: CASIAKEGAEQYF. The CDR3 coding sequence is TGTGCCAGCATCGCTAAGGAGGGAGCCGAGCAGTACTTC. Filled out from reference TRBV2 and TRBJ2-7, the complete variable domain reads EPEVTQTPSHQVTQMGQEVILRCVPISNHLYFYWYRQILGQKVEFLVSFYNNEISEKSEIFDDQFSVERPDGSNFTLKIRSTKLEDSAMYFCASIAKEGAEQYFGPGTRLTVT.

This clonotype was counted many times. DNA of the CDR3: TGTGCCAGCAGTTTAGGAGGATTTGGACGCGGTTCACCCCTCCACTTT. The encoded protein is CASSLGGFGRGSPLHF. The V and J genes are TRBV12-3 or TRBV12-4 and TRBJ1-6; D unclear. CDR3 length: 16 residues. V shed 1 base and J shed 9 bases, with 16 bases lying between them.

This clonotype was seen at least ten times. The chain is built from TRBV12-3 or TRBV12-4 and TRBJ1-1, with 7 bases fitting TRBD1. The CDR3 runs 13 residues. V lost 3 bases and J lost 4; bases outside the gene matches: 2. DNA for the CDR3: TGTGCCAGCAGTTTTACAGGGGTCACTGAAGCTTTCTTT. Translating gives CASSFTGVTEAFF.

This clonotype was picked up a small number of times. The chain couples TRBV20-1 to TRBJ1-5, with 9 nucleotides matching TRBD1. The CDR3 sequence is 16 residues long. Germline CDR1 reads DFQATT; CDR2 reads SNEGSKA (reference sequence). V was pared by 3 bases and J by 5 bases, with 11 bases of the junction left unmatched. CDR3: CSARGRTGAAYQPQHF. The CDR3 DNA reads TGCAGTGCTAGGGGCCGGACAGGGGCCGCGTATCAGCCCCAGCATTTT.

This clonotype was found many times. The rearrangement links TRBV6-1 to TRBJ1-3; maybe TRBD1 (5 bases). This CDR3 region has 15 residues. The germline V gene encodes CDR1 MNHNS and CDR2 SASEGT. Trimming left V 5 bases short and J 2 bases short, with 13 bases between. Here the CDR3 reads CASSPGPSPGNTIYF. CDR3 nucleotides: TGTGCCAGCAGTCCGGGACCCTCCCCTGGAAACACCATATATTTT.

This clonotype was counted ten times or more. The chain is built from TRBV5-1 and TRBJ1-2; 11 bases align to TRBD1. This CDR3 spans 16 amino acids. Germline CDR1 is SGHRS and CDR2 is YFSETQ. The trim removed 5 bases at V and 5 bases at J, leaving 11 bases unmatched. The chain's CDR3 is CASRRTGGEAPYGYTF. CDR3 DNA: TGCGCCAGCAGACGGACAGGGGGCGAAGCACCGTATGGCTACACCTTC.